This entry is about one T cell receptor beta chain. TCRdb passed the RT-PCR reads through MiXCR, listing each CDR3 protein once. This repertoire shows hundreds of thousands of distinct CDR3 sequences, 14% found once; its top ten account for 7.6%. The V gene lost 0 bases and the J gene lost 9 bases, with 11 bases spanning the gap. Germline loops: CDR1 MGHRA, CDR2 YSYEKL. The CDR3 extends over 14 amino acids. These data originate in a study of response to subunit inactivated influenza vaccine. The starting material was PBMCs from blood, obtained around 14 days before vaccination. The rearrangement uses TRBV4-1 and TRBJ1-4; weak D call: TRBD1 (6 bases). The sequence derives from a middle-aged man who received an inactivated influenza vaccine. CDR3 sequence reads: CASSQEGAGKKLFF. The CDR3 DNA reads as TGCGCCAGCAGCCAAGAGGGGGCAGGCAAAAAACTGTTTTTT.